The rows below give T cell receptor beta chains drawn from one sample of a study of identical twins. TCRdb redid the calling of the 5' RACE reads with MiXCR, one entry per CDR3 protein. The table records 500,000 to 550,000 distinct CDR3 sequences, around 20% of them present only once. The sample was also linked to a second study, of T cells expressing NK-cell markers.

The sequencing input was CD4+ T cells sorted from blood. These receptors were collected from a woman aged 18 to 35 in good health. Both conserved end residues are part of each CDR3. The D gene is left open where the match is weak. Some rows mark clone size as missing; the rest say once, few, many or name a class of expanded clone.

j_call clone_size d_call v_call cdr3_nt cdr3_aa
TRBJ2-2 NA NA TRBV5-1 TGCGCCAGCAGCTTAGATAACACCGGGGAGCTGTTTTTT CASSLDNTGELFF
TRBJ2-1 many TRBD2 TRBV12-3/TRBV12-4 TGTGCCAGCAGTTTGGGGACTAGCCGGGGTGAGCAGTTCTTC CASSLGTSRGEQFF
TRBJ2-6 many NA TRBV4-3 TGCGCCAGCAGCCTCGTAGTGAGTGCTCAGGCCAACGTCCTGACTTTC CASSLVVSAQANVLTF
TRBJ2-7 few NA TRBV4-3 TGCGCCAGCAGCCAGGGGACCAATTACGAGCAGTACTTC CASSQGTNYEQYF
TRBJ2-1 few TRBD2 TRBV20-1 TGCAGTGCTAAGCCTAGCGGGGGGGAGAGCTCCTACAATGAGCAGTTCTTC CSAKPSGGESSYNEQFF
TRBJ1-2 NA NA TRBV20-1 TGCAGTGCTAGCCGCGGGGACTATGGCTACACCTTC CSASRGDYGYTF
TRBJ2-1 few NA TRBV14 TGTGCCAGCAGCCACCCCTGGAGTCTTGGTTCCTACAATGAGCAGTTCTTC CASSHPWSLGSYNEQFF
TRBJ2-1 many NA TRBV29-1 TGCAGCGGACAACACAATGAGCAGTTCTTC CSGQHNEQFF
TRBJ2-1 NA TRBD1 TRBV5-6 TGTGCCAGCAGCTGGGGACAGGGCAATGAGCAGTTCTTC CASSWGQGNEQFF
TRBJ2-1 NA NA TRBV7-2 TGTGCCAGCAGCTCCCAGCGGGACAGCAATGAGCAGTTCTTC CASSSQRDSNEQFF
TRBJ2-3 NA NA TRBV20-1 TGCAGTGCTAGAGATTCCCTAGCGAGCACAGATACGCAGTATTTT CSARDSLASTDTQYF
TRBJ2-1 NA NA TRBV29-1 TGCAGCGTTGGACGTATGGAGCAGTTCTTC CSVGRMEQFF
TRBJ2-2 many NA TRBV12-3/TRBV12-4 TGTGCCAGCAACCCCAGAGGGGCCACCGGGGAGCTGTTTTTT CASNPRGATGELFF
TRBJ1-1 NA NA TRBV6-5 TGTGCCAGCAGTTCTTACCTCCCCTGGGGGATGAACACTGAAGCTTTCTTT CASSSYLPWGMNTEAFF
TRBJ1-1 few NA TRBV10-1 TGCGCCAGCAGTGTAGGGGATAGAGGCACTGAAGCTTTCTTT CASSVGDRGTEAFF
TRBJ2-5 NA NA TRBV7-9 TGTGCCAGCAGCTATTGGCGGGAGACCCAGTACTTC CASSYWRETQYF
TRBJ1-6 many NA TRBV5-1 TGCGCCAGCAGCGGAAGCGAGCCACCCCTCCACTTT CASSGSEPPLHF
TRBJ1-2 NA NA TRBV2 TGTGCCAGCAGCGAAACCGGGCCCCGCTTC CASSETGPRF
TRBJ2-3 NA NA TRBV11-2 TGTGCCAGCAGCTTATATCATCTCGCGGGGGCCGGAGATACGCAGTATTTT CASSLYHLAGAGDTQYF
TRBJ2-7 few TRBD2 TRBV20-1 TGCAGTGCTAGAGTAGCGGGGGCCCTCTACGAGCAGTACTTC CSARVAGALYEQYF
TRBJ2-5 once TRBD2 TRBV11-2 TGTGCCAGCAGTTTGGAAGTAGCGGGAGGGCGTGAGACCCAGTACTTC CASSLEVAGGRETQYF
TRBJ1-3 NA NA TRBV6-5 TGTGCCAGCAGTTACGGGCCGTCCTCTGGAAACACCATATATTTT CASSYGPSSGNTIYF
TRBJ1-5 few NA TRBV15 TGTGCCACCAGCGAGGGACCCCCCGGGAATCAGCCCCAGCATTTT CATSEGPPGNQPQHF
TRBJ2-7 NA NA TRBV20-1 TGCAGTGCTAGAGATCGGGCTAGGGGGACCCGGGAGCAGTACTTC CSARDRARGTREQYF
TRBJ2-5 NA NA TRBV20-1 TGCAGTGCTACTAGCTACCCAGAGACCCAGTACTTC CSATSYPETQYF
TRBJ1-1 NA NA TRBV5-5 TGTGCCAGCGCCCCGGGATTGAACACTGAAGCTTTCTTT CASAPGLNTEAFF
TRBJ2-5 few NA TRBV19 TGTGCCAGTAGTGCCGGGACAAAGGCCACCCAGTACTTC CASSAGTKATQYF
TRBJ2-5 NA TRBD2 TRBV7-4 TGTGCCAGCCATTGGAGCGGGGGGGCCGAGACCCAGTACTTC CASHWSGGAETQYF
TRBJ2-5 NA NA TRBV18 TGTGCCAGCTCACGGGACGCGGAGACCCAGTACTTC CASSRDAETQYF
TRBJ2-7 NA TRBD2 TRBV10-1 TGCGCCAGCAGTGAGACTAGCGGGATAGACTACGAGCAGTACTTC CASSETSGIDYEQYF
TRBJ2-5 NA NA TRBV9 TGTGCCAGCAGCGTAGGTAGGAACCAAGAGACCCAGTACTTC CASSVGRNQETQYF
TRBJ2-2 few NA TRBV4-3 TGCGCCAGCAGCCAAGTTAGCACCGGGGAGCTGTTTTTT CASSQVSTGELFF
TRBJ2-7 few TRBD1 TRBV6-1 TGTGCCAGCGATCCCGATTACAGTCGGCGACAGGGTTCTAGACCCGAGCAGTACTTC CASDPDYSRRQGSRPEQYF
TRBJ1-1 NA TRBD1 TRBV20-1 TGCAGTTGGAGACAGGGTGGGGGCTGGACTGAAGCTTTCTTT CSWRQGGGWTEAFF
TRBJ2-6 many TRBD2 TRBV12-3/TRBV12-4 TGTGCCAGCACCGGGGGGGAGCGGGCCAACGTCCTGACTTTC CASTGGERANVLTF
TRBJ1-2 few NA TRBV28 TGTGCCAGCAGTTTCAGCGGGGCCTACTATGGCTACACCTTC CASSFSGAYYGYTF